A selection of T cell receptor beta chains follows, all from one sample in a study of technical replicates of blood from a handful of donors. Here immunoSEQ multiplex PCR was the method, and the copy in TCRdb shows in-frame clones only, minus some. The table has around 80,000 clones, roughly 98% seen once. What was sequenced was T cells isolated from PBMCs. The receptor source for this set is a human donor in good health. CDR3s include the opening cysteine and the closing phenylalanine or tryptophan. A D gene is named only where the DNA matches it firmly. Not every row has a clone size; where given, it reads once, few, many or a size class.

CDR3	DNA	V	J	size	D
CASSEQGSYNSPLHF	TGTGCCAGCAGTGAGCAGGGATCCTATAATTCACCCCTCCACTTT	TRBV6-1	TRBJ1-6	once	.
CSARDRETQYF	TGCAGTGCTAGAGACCGGGAGACCCAGTACTTC	TRBV20-1	TRBJ2-5	.	.
CASSPSRGHQPQHF	TGTGCCAGCAGCCCGAGCAGGGGCCATCAGCCCCAGCATTTT	TRBV6-5	TRBJ1-5	.	.
CATSRGIGTDGGTQYF	TGTGCCACCAGTAGAGGCATTGGGACGGACGGGGGTACCCAGTACTTC	TRBV15	TRBJ2-5	.	.
CASSETGVNTEAFF	TGTGCCAGCAGCGAGACAGGGGTGAACACTGAAGCTTTCTTT	TRBV7-9	TRBJ1-1	.	TRBD1
CASSEAPGQNNEKLFF	TGCGCCAGCAGCGAAGCACCGGGACAGAATAATGAAAAACTGTTTTTT	TRBV5-1	TRBJ1-4	.	TRBD1
CASSLGRGLSGSNQPQHF	TGCGCCAGCAGCCTGGGCAGGGGTCTGAGTGGGAGCAATCAGCCCCAGCATTTT	TRBV4-1	TRBJ1-5	.	.
CASSPIPRGEVGYTF	TGTGCCAGCAGCCCAATACCCAGGGGCGAGGTTGGCTACACCTTC	TRBV7-8	TRBJ1-2	.	.
CASRAGTGVGAQYF	TGTGCCAGCAGGGCCGGGACAGGGGTAGGGGCCCAGTACTTC	TRBV5-4	TRBJ2-5	.	TRBD1
CASSPGTGDYGYTF	TGCGCCAGCAGCCCCGGGACAGGGGACTATGGCTACACCTTC	TRBV5-1	TRBJ1-2	.	TRBD1